One and the same sample provided the 21 T cell receptor beta chains below, sequenced in a study of blood T cell repertoires in COVID-19. Clones were sequenced by immunoSEQ multiplex PCR, and TCRdb holds only the in-frame ones, with some missing. The table has 150,000 to 200,000 clones, about 85% seen once. Sequencing was performed on peripheral blood. The receptor source for this set is a woman older than 75 in a cohort sampled during active or convalescent COVID-19.

The gene calls are TRBV19 and TRBJ1-2, with 8 bases identical to TRBD1. This CDR3 is 12 amino acids long. Germline CDR1 LNHDA, CDR2 SQIVND (reference sequence). The V segment lost 5 bases and the J segment 8 bases; nucleotides outside the gene matches: 4. CDR3 DNA sequence: TGTGCCAGTAGTGGACAGGGCTGGGGCTACACCTTC. Translated, it gives CASSGQGWGYTF. The whole variable domain, remainder taken from reference TRBV19 and TRBJ1-2, is DGGITQSPKYLFRKEGQNVTLSCEQNLNHDAMYWYRQDPGQGLRLIYYSQIVNDFQKGDIAEGYSVSREKKESFPLTVTSAQKNPTAFYLCASSGQGWGYTFGSGTRLTVV.

The V call is TRBV7-6, the J call TRBJ1-4; no definite D call. V shed 1 base and J shed 3 bases, with 9 bases lying between them. The CDR3 is made up of 15 amino acids. Germline V CDR1 and CDR2: SGHVS, FNYEAQ. DNA of the CDR3: TGTGCCAGCAGCTTAGAACCGGTGGCTAATGAAAAACTGTTTTTT. It codes for CASSLEPVANEKLFF.

The chain uses TRBV10-3 and TRBJ2-1, with D perhaps TRBD2 (6 bases). Looked up from germline, CDR1 is ENHRY and CDR2 is SYGVKD. This CDR3 has 14 residues. Trimming shortened V by 0 bases and J by 6 bases, and 9 bases separated the two germline ends. This chain's CDR3 is CAISESRDFNEQFF. DNA of the CDR3: TGTGCCATCAGTGAGTCGCGGGACTTCAATGAGCAGTTCTTC.

The rearrangement joins TRBV5-4 to TRBJ2-2; 16 nucleotides line up with TRBD2. V lost 4 bases, J lost 6 bases, and 12 bases stayed unmatched. Germline V CDR1 and CDR2: SGHNT, YYREEE (reference sequence). This CDR3 is 19 amino acids long. CDR3 residues: CASSPPGLAGGRTPGELFF. In DNA, the CDR3 is TGTGCCAGCAGCCCACCGGGACTAGCGGGGGGGCGAACCCCCGGGGAGCTGTTTTTT.

The genes are TRBV6-1 and TRBJ2-7, with D possibly being TRBD2 (6 bases). V gave up 2 bases and J gave up 6 bases, with 8 bases separating them. The germline V gene has CDR1 MNHNS and CDR2 SASEGT. There are 12 residues in the CDR3. For the CDR3, the DNA is TGTGCCAGCAGTGAATCCGGGGGCGAGCAGTACGTC. It specifies CASSESGGEQYV.

The V call is TRBV27, the J call TRBJ2-7; TRBD1 is a possible D gene (5 bases). V was trimmed by 6 bases and J by 3 bases, leaving 15 bases between them. CDR1 and CDR2 (germline): MNHEY, SMNVEV (reference sequence). CDR3 length equals 14 residues. For the CDR3, the DNA is TGTGCCAGCAGCCCGTCCGAAGGGGTCTACGAGCAGTACGTC. Protein sequence: CASSPSEGVYEQYV.

This sequence joins TRBV19 and TRBJ1-5, with a weak D call TRBD1 (6 bases). This CDR3 spans 16 amino acids. The V end lost 7 bases, the J end lost 0 bases, and 16 bases lay between the germline ends. Germline loops: CDR1 LNHDA, CDR2 SQIVND (reference sequence). CDR3 sequence: CASTVPQGDSNQPQHF. The CDR3 coding sequence is TGTGCCAGTACGGTACCACAGGGAGATAGCAATCAGCCCCAGCATTTT.

The chain is built from TRBV30 and TRBJ1-5, with 7 nucleotides matching TRBD1. The V segment lost 2 bases and the J segment 7 bases; nucleotides outside the gene matches: 5. Per the germline V gene, CDR1 is GTSNPN and CDR2 is SVGIG (reference sequence). This CDR3 spans 13 amino acids. The CDR3 here is CAWSLQGEQPQHF. As DNA, the CDR3 is TGTGCCTGGAGTCTCCAGGGGGAACAGCCCCAGCATTTT.

This chain links TRBV7-2 with TRBJ1-1; 11 nucleotides line up with TRBD1. CDR3 length equals 18 residues. The J segment lost 0 bases and the V segment lost 1 base, leaving 7 bases of the junction unmatched. Germline values: CDR1 SGHTA, CDR2 FQGNSA. This CDR3 is CASSLEKRDRGMNTEAFF. CDR3 bases: TGTGCCAGCAGCTTAGAGAAAAGGGACAGGGGGATGAACACTGAAGCTTTCTTT.

The chain carries TRBV7-8 and TRBJ1-2; TRBD1 might be the D (6 bases). V was cut by 6 bases and J by 3 bases, with 26 bases left in between. Per the germline V gene, CDR1 is SGHVS and CDR2 is FQNEAQ. The CDR3 extends over 18 amino acids. The CDR3 sequence: CASRRGMGSGQTYYGYTF. CDR3 in DNA: TGTGCCAGCAGAAGAGGTATGGGGAGTGGACAGACCTACTATGGCTACACCTTC.

The V gene is TRBV10-3, the J gene TRBJ2-6, with 8 bases aligning to TRBD1. The V gene's germline CDR1 is ENHRY and CDR2 SYGVKD. V dropped 5 bases and J dropped 0; count of bases not matched to a gene: 3. The CDR3 is 16 residues long. CDR3 amino acids: CAISRQGSSGANVLTF. The CDR3 DNA reads TGTGCCATCAGTCGACAGGGGAGCTCTGGGGCCAACGTCCTGACTTTC.

The chain carries TRBV7-9 and TRBJ1-5, with D perhaps matching TRBD1 (5 bases). CDR1 is SEHNR and CDR2 is FQNEAQ in the germline V gene (reference sequence). The CDR3 consists of 19 residues. Trimming stripped 5 bases from V and 0 bases from J, with 23 bases between. The CDR3 DNA follows: TGTGCCAGCAGCCTAGGGGAGGGTGGGGAATTATATAGCAATCAGCCCCAGCATTTT. Translating gives CASSLGEGGELYSNQPQHF. The full variable domain, with the rest looked up from reference TRBV7-9 and TRBJ1-5, is DTGVSQNPRHKITKRGQNVTFRCDPISEHNRLYWYRQTLGQGPEFLTYFQNEAQLEKSRLLSDRFSAERPKGSFSTLEIQRTEQGDSAMYLCASSLGEGGELYSNQPQHFGDGTRLSIL.

This chain connects TRBV18 to TRBJ1-2; tentative D call: TRBD1 (5 bases). Germline CDR1 KGHSH, CDR2 LQKENI. V lost 1 base and J 0 bases, leaving 9 bases between the germline ends. This CDR3 has 15 amino acids. The CDR3 sequence is CASSPRTPANYGYTF. The DNA for the CDR3 is TGTGCCAGCTCACCACGGACACCAGCTAACTATGGCTACACCTTC.

This clone was seen only once. This chain uses TRBV3-1 (or the pseudogene TRBV3-2) with TRBJ1-2; perhaps TRBD1 as D (5 bases). The CDR3 has 15 amino acids. Germline values: CDR1 LGHDT, CDR2 YNNKEL (reference sequence). V lost 4 bases, J lost 2 bases, and 14 bases lay in between. CDR3 coding DNA: TGTGCCAGCAGCCCCGGGGCGGGGGGAAACTATGGCTACACCTTC. It specifies CASSPGAGGNYGYTF.

This chain joins TRBV29-1 and TRBJ1-2; D is possibly TRBD1 (5 bases). The CDR3 is 14 amino acids. Between the trimmed V and J ends, which lost 4 bases and 4 bases, there was a span of 16 bases. Germline V CDR1 and CDR2: SQVTM, ANQGSEA. This chain's CDR3 is CSVADQGEGYGYTF. The CDR3 nucleotides are TGCAGCGTTGCTGATCAAGGGGAAGGCTATGGCTACACCTTC. The full variable domain, rest sourced from reference TRBV29-1 and TRBJ1-2, is SAVISQKPSRDICQRGTSLTIQCQVDSQVTMMFWYRQQPGQSLTLIATANQGSEATYESGFVIDKFPISRPNLTFSTLTVSNMSPEDSSIYLCSVADQGEGYGYTFGSGTRLTVV.

The CDR3 region is CASSLRGLSTDTQYF. The DNA of the CDR3 is TGTGCCAGCAGCTTGAGGGGGTTAAGCACAGATACGCAGTATTTT. The chain recombines TRBV11-2 with TRBJ2-3; the D gene is possibly TRBD1 (6 bases). Germline CDR1 is SGHAT and CDR2 is FQNNGV. V lost 3 bases, J lost 0 bases, and 10 bases lay in between. The length of the CDR3 is 15 residues. Complete variable domain (other parts from reference TRBV11-2 and TRBJ2-3): EAGVAQSPRYKIIEKRQSVAFWCNPISGHATLYWYQQILGQGPKLLIQFQNNGVVDDSQLPKDRFSAERLKGVDSTLKIQPAKLEDSAVYLCASSLRGLSTDTQYFGPGTRLTVL.

CDR3 sequence reads: CASSEEGTSVGMDTQYF. For the CDR3, the DNA is TGTGCCAGCAGTGAAGAGGGGACTAGCGTTGGTATGGATACGCAGTATTTT. V and J are TRBV6-1 and TRBJ2-3; 10 bases match TRBD2. The CDR3 totals 17 residues. CDR1 MNHNS and CDR2 SASEGT come from the germline V gene. V trimming: 1 base; J trimming: 6 bases; junction bases outside the gene matches: 10.

The chain couples TRBV10-3 to TRBJ1-5, with unresolved D. The CDR3 has 13 amino acids. Germline CDR1 reads ENHRY; CDR2 reads SYGVKD. Trimming shortened V by 3 bases and J by 7 bases, and 10 bases separated the two germline ends. CDR3 protein: CAISDGESQPQHF. CDR3 bases: TGTGCCATCAGTGATGGTGAGTCGCAGCCCCAGCATTTT.

The rearrangement links TRBV7-6 to TRBJ2-3; TRBD1 might be the D (6 bases). The germline V gene encodes CDR1 SGHVS and CDR2 FNYEAQ. Trimming left V 1 base short and J 4 bases short, with 6 bases between. The CDR3 sequence is 13 residues long. This CDR3 reads CASSLGGPDTQYF. For the CDR3, the DNA is TGTGCCAGCAGCTTAGGGGGGCCAGATACGCAGTATTTT.

J is TRBJ1-1 and V is TRBV2; TRBD1 aligns across 10 bases. The V gene end was trimmed by 6 bases and the J gene end by 4 bases; junction bases not matched to a gene: 11. The CDR3 covers 16 residues. Germline-derived CDR1 and CDR2 are SNHLY and FYNNEI. CDR3 sequence: CASRPATGGAATEAFF. In DNA, the CDR3 is TGTGCCAGCAGACCTGCGACAGGGGGCGCAGCCACTGAAGCTTTCTTT.

In its sample, this clone was seen a few times. The chain has TRBV20-1 and TRBJ1-4; 11 nucleotides match TRBD1. CDR1 is DFQATT and CDR2 is SNEGSKA in the germline V gene (reference sequence). The CDR3 spans 11 residues. Trimming cost V 3 bases and J 15 bases; bases outside gene matches: 3. CDR3 in amino acids: CSARGQGGVFF. CDR3 nucleotide sequence: TGCAGTGCTAGGGGACAGGGGGGGGTGTTTTTT.